This T cell receptor beta chain was captured by sequencing in a study of molecular identifiers for immune sequencing clone quantification. Study background: In replicates, RNA from about 20,000 or 100,000 naive CD8 cells was split five ways, four sequenced.

Bulk TCR library preparation followed previously described methods with listed TCR primers. Each CDR3 protein is one row after TCRdb ran MiXCR on the PCR reads. Of tens of thousands of distinct CDR3 sequences in the sample, around 19% were seen once. CDR3 length: 17 amino acids. CDR1 MNHEY and CDR2 SMNVEV come from the germline V gene (reference sequence). V dropped 5 bases and J dropped 0 bases, with 17 bases sitting between them. The authors gated naive CD8 T cells as CD8+CD4-CCR7+CD45RA+ for sorting. This clonotype was observed many times. The antigen is unknown. Study results and limitations: Jurkat TCR RNA that was spiked in from one cell was reportedly detectable among around 1 million naive cells.

Specimen: naive CD8+ T cells from blood, with Jurkat cell RNA spiked in. Subset here: FACS-sorted CD8+CD4-CCR7+CD45RA+ naive T cells. The chain links TRBV27 to TRBJ2-4, with TRBD1 as a possible D gene (5 bases). This receptor was identified in a human donor in good health. Some libraries in this study had Jurkat cell RNA spiked in. In nucleotides, the CDR3 is TGTGCCAGCAGTAGAAACGACAGACGGAAAGCCAAAAACATTCAGTACTTC. It encodes CASSRNDRRKAKNIQYF.